Below, one TCR beta chain is given with its context. Antigen specificity is unknown. This sample was included in a study of T cell responses to AZD1222 COVID-19 vaccine. Data came from immunoSEQ multiplex PCR; TCRdb stores just in-frame clones and leaves some out. The profile shows approximately 150,000 clones, roughly 92% of them singletons. General observations from the study: Most donors were white British and more were female, and clonal diversity was possibly underestimated. Seropositive AZD1222 recipients at baseline numbered only five to seven. Targeting of unmutated variant regions was reportedly seen in nearly half of spike-specific TCRs.

Trimming left V 5 bases short and J 6 bases short, with 14 bases between. CDR1 and CDR2 (germline): SGHAT, FQNNGV. The CDR3 contains 14 residues. The sequences come from peripheral blood, collected on day 0 of AZD1222 vaccination. This sequence joins TRBV11-2 and TRBJ2-1; D unclear. The sequence derives from an adult in good health. CDR3 coding DNA: TGTGCCAGCAGCCCACACCGGTGGGGCAATGAGCAGTTCTTC. This translates into CASSPHRWGNEQFF. Combining the CDR3 with reference TRBV11-2 and TRBJ2-1 gives the whole variable domain EAGVAQSPRYKIIEKRQSVAFWCNPISGHATLYWYQQILGQGPKLLIQFQNNGVVDDSQLPKDRFSAERLKGVDSTLKIQPAKLEDSAVYLCASSPHRWGNEQFFGPGTRLTVL.